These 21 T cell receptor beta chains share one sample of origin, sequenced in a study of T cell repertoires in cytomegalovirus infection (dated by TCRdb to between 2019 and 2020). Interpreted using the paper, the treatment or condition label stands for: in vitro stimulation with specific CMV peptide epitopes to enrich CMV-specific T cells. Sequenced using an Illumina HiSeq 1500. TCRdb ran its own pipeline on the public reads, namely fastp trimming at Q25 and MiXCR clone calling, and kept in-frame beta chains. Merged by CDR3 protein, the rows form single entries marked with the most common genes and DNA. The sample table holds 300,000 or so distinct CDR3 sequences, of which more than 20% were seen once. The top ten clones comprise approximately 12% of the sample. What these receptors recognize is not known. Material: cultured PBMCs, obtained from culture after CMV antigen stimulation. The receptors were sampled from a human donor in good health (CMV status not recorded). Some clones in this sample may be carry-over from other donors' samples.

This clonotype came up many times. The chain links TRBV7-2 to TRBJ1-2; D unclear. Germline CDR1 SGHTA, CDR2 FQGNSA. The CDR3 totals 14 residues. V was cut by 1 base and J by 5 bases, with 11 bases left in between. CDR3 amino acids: CASSLGGDVYGYTF. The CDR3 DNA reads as TGTGCCAGCAGCTTAGGGGGAGACGTTTATGGCTACACCTTC.

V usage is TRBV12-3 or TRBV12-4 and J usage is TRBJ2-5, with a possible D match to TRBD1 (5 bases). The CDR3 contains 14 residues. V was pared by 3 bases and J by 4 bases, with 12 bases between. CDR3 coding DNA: TGTGCCAGCAGTTTCGACAGTGTCACAGAGACCCAGTACTTC. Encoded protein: CASSFDSVTETQYF.

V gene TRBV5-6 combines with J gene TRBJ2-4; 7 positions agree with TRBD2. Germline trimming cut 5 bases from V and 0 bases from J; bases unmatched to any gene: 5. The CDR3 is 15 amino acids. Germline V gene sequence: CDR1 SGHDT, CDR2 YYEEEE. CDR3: CASSSAGLAKNIQYF. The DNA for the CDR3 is TGTGCCAGCAGTTCAGCGGGGCTAGCCAAAAACATTCAGTACTTC. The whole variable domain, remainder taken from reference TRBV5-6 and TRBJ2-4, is DAGVTQSPTHLIKTRGQQVTLRCSPKSGHDTVSWYQQALGQGPQFIFQYYEEEERQRGNFPDRFSGHQFPNYSSELNVNALLLGDSALYLCASSSAGLAKNIQYFGAGTRLSVL.

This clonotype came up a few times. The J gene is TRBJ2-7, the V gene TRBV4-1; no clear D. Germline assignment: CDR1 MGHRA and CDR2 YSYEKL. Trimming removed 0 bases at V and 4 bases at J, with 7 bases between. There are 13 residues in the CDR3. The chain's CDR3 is CASSQEKGYEQYV. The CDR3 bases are TGCGCCAGCAGCCAAGAGAAGGGATACGAGCAGTACGTC.

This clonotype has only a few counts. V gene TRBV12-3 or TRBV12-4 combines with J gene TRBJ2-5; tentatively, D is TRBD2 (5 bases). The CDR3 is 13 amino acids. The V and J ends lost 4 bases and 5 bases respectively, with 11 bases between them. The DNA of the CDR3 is TGTGCCAGCAGTTCTTATACTAGTGAGACCCAGTACTTC. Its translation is CASSSYTSETQYF.

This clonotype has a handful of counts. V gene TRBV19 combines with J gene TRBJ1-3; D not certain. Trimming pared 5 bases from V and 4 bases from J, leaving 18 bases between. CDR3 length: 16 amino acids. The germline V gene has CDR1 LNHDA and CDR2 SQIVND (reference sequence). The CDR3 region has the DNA TGTGCCAGTAGTGATTGGGAACCTCTGCCCGGAAACACCATATATTTT. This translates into CASSDWEPLPGNTIYF.

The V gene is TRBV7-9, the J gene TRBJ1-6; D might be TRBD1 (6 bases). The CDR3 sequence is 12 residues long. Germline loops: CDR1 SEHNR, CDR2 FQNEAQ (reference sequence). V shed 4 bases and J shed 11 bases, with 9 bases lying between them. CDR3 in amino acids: CASSSGQPPLHF. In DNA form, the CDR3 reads TGTGCCAGCAGCTCAGGACAGCCACCCCTCCACTTT.

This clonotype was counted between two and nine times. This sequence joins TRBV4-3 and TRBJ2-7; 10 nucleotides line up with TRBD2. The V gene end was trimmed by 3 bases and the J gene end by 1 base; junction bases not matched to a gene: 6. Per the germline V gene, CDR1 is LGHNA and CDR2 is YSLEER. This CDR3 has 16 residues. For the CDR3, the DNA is TGCGCCAGCAGCCAGAGGACTAGCGGACTATCCTACGAGCAGTACGTC. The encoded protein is CASSQRTSGLSYEQYV.

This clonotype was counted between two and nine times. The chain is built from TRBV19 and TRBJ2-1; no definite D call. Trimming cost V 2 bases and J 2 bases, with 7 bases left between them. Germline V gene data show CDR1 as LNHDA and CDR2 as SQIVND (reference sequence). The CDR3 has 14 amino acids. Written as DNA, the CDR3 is TGTGCCAGTAGTATATCCGGACCCTACAATGAGCAGTTCTTC. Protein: CASSISGPYNEQFF.

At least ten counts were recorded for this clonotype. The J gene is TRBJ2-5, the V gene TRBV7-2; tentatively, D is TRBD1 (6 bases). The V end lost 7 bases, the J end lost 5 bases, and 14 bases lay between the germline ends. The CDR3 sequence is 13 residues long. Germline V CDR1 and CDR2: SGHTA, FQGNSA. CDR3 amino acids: CASTVTRGETQYF. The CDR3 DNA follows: TGTGCCAGCACCGTAACTAGGGGGGAGACCCAGTACTTC.

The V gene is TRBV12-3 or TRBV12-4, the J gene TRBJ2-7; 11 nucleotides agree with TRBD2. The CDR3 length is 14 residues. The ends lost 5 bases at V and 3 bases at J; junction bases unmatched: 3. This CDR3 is CASSLSGRGYEQYF. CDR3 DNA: TGTGCCAGCAGTCTTAGCGGGAGGGGCTACGAGCAGTACTTC.

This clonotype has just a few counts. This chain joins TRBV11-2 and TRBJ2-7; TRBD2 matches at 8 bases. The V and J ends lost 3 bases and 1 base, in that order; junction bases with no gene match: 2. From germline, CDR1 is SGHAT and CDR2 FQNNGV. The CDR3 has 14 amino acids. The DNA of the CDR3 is TGTGCCAGCAGCTTCCGGGAGGGGTCCTACGAGCAGTACGTC. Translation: CASSFREGSYEQYV.

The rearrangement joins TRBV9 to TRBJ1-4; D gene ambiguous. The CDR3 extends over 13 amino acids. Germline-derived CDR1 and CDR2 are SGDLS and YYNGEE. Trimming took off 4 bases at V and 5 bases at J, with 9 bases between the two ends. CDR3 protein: CASSRFFNEKLFF. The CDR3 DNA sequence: TGTGCCAGCAGCCGTTTCTTCAATGAAAAACTGTTTTTT.

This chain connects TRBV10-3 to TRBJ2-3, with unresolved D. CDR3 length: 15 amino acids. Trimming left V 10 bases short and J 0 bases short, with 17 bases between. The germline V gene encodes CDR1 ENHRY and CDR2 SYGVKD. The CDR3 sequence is CATLPTGWSTDTQYF. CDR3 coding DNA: TGTGCCACCCTGCCCACCGGATGGAGCACAGATACGCAGTATTTT.

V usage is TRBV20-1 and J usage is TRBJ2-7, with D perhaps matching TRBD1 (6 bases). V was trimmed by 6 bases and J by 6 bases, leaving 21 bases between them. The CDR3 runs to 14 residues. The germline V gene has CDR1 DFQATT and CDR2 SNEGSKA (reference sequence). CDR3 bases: TGCAGTGCCGGAACCTTGGGGGCCCAGGGCGAGCAGTACTTC. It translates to CSAGTLGAQGEQYF.

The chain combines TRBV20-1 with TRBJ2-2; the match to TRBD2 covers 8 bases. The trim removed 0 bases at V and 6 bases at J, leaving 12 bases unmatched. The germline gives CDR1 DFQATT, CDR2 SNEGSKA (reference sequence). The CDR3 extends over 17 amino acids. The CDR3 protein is CSARDLPAGVYPGELFF. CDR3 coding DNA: TGCAGTGCTAGAGATCTCCCAGCGGGAGTATACCCCGGGGAGCTGTTTTTT.

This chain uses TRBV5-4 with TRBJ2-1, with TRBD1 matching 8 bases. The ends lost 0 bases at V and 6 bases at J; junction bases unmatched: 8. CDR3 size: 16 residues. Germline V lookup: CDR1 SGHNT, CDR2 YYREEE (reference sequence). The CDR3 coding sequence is TGTGCCAGCAGCTTGGCCCTGGGACAGGTTCCCAATGAGCAGTTCTTC. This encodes CASSLALGQVPNEQFF.

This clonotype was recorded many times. The chain's CDR3 is CASSPRDSTDTQYF. CDR3 in DNA: TGTGCCAGCAGCCCAAGGGACAGCACAGATACGCAGTATTTT. The rearrangement links TRBV7-2 to TRBJ2-3; D is tentatively TRBD1 or TRBD2 (5 bases each). The CDR3 has 14 residues. V was shortened by 5 bases and J by 0 bases, with 9 bases between the two germline ends. Germline lookup yields CDR1 SGHTA and CDR2 FQGNSA.

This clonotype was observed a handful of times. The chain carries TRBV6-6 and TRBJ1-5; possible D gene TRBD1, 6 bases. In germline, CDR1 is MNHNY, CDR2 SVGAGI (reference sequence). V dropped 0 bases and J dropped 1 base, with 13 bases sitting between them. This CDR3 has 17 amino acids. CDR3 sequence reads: CASSYSGGRWSNQPQHF. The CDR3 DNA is TGTGCCAGCAGTTACTCCGGGGGGCGGTGGAGCAATCAGCCCCAGCATTTT.

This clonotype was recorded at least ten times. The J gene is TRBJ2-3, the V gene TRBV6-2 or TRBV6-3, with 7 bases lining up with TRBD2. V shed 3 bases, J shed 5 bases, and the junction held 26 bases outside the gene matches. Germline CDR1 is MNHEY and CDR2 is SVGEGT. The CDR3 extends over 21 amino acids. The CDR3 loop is CASSYASGNFGPRHWRDTQYF. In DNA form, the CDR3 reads TGTGCCAGCAGTTATGCCAGCGGGAATTTTGGGCCCCGGCACTGGAGAGATACGCAGTATTTT.

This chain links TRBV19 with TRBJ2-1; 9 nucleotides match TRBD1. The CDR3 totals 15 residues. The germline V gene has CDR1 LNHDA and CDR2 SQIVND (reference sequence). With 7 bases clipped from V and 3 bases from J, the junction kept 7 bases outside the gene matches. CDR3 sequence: CASTPQGAVYNEQFF. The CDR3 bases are TGTGCCAGTACCCCACAGGGGGCTGTCTACAATGAGCAGTTCTTC. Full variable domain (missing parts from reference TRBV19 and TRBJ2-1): DGGITQSPKYLFRKEGQNVTLSCEQNLNHDAMYWYRQDPGQGLRLIYYSQIVNDFQKGDIAEGYSVSREKKESFPLTVTSAQKNPTAFYLCASTPQGAVYNEQFFGPGTRLTVL.